This T cell receptor beta chain originates from a study of blood T cell repertoires in COVID-19 (dated by TCRdb to the early 2020s). Context from the whole study: Collaborator samples came from the United States, Italy and Spain and covered acute and convalescent phases of COVID-19. The samples were drawn from the first 160 participants of the ongoing ImmuneRACE study and from 1,254 subjects provided by 6 global collaborators. The repertoires were released in a freely available public database meant as a resource for research on the immune response to SARS-CoV-2. Subjects who had been exposed to COVID-19, were actively infected with it, or had recovered from it provided the deeply sampled blood TCRbeta repertoires that made up the dataset. Sample metadata almost always included a de-identified subject ID, COVID-19 status, age in years and sex. The prospective study material was composed of cDNA or gDNA derived from T cells, B-cell-depleted T cells, or PBMCs. Where available, HLA class I and class II types were taken from metadata supplied by the sample provider and were not determined by assay-based typing.

The CDR3 starts with the cysteine, ends with the phenylalanine, and has 18 residues. Of all the DNA, just the CDR3 is kept, 54 bases in frame from base 1. Sequences SGDLS (CDR1) and YYNGEE (CDR2) are obtained from the germline V gene. Trimming takes 0 bases off V and 7 bases off J; junction bases not matched to a gene: 13. The immunoSEQ Assay, a bias-controlled multiplex PCR, was used to amplify TCRbeta CDR3 regions from genomic DNA. Processing in the source paper ran as follows. Within the assay, amplification of reference gene primers was used to estimate how many nucleated cells each sample contained. Sequence reads were collapsed and filtered to measure the absolute abundance of every unique TCRbeta CDR3 rearrangement. For each sample, productive Simpson clonality was calculated as the square root of Simpson's diversity index over productive rearrangements. TCRdb took over this immuneACCESS table, retaining in-frame rearrangements with V and J assigned. Such tables are incomplete; in checked studies, under half of the missing clones stem from an unresolved V gene, and the remainder is unexplained. V and J calls and clone size follow that table, whereas D and trimming were derived from the DNA. The sample table records 150,000 to 200,000 clones; around 88% of these occur just once. The top ten clones comprise over 4.5% of the sample.

Results the study describes overall, beyond this receptor: How much clinical and demographic metadata was included differed by source and by participant, and the metadata was provided uncurated.

Points on this clone: The target of this receptor is not known. No much larger clonotype is one base removed from it; base qualities were not supplied.

Collaborating institutions collected whole blood in K2EDTA tubes following their own protocols. Collaborator samples were shipped for TCRbeta analysis as frozen whole blood, isolated PBMCs, or DNA extracted from either sample type. This sequence originates from a human donor in a cohort sampled during active COVID-19. This chain joins TRBV9 to TRBJ1-6; TRBD1 matches 7 bases in the middle. Material for sequencing was peripheral blood. The DNA reads TGTGCCAGCAGCGTAGATCGACAGGGAAGGGTGGTGAATTCACCCCTCCACTTT. This is translated as CASSVDRQGRVVNSPLHF.